Each of the 29 T cell receptor beta chains below was sequenced from the same sample in a study of blood T cell repertoires in COVID-19. Libraries were prepared by immunoSEQ multiplex PCR; TCRdb keeps only in-frame clonotypes and omits some of them. The table records about 200,000 clones, about four fifths of them present only once. The sequenced sample consisted of PBMCs or T cells enriched from blood (not recorded which). The receptors originated from a woman between 50 and 59 years old who had been exposed to COVID-19.

The chain combines TRBV12-3 or TRBV12-4 with TRBJ1-2; tentatively, D is TRBD1 (5 bases). The CDR3 is 12 residues long. Trimming took off 7 bases at V and 8 bases at J, with 14 bases between the two ends. CDR3 DNA: TGTGCCAGCACCCGCAGCGGGGGAGGCTACACCTTC. Protein product: CASTRSGGGYTF.

The rearrangement joins TRBV15 to TRBJ1-2; 8 positions match TRBD1. Germline V gives CDR1 LNHNV, CDR2 YYDKDF (reference sequence). The CDR3 is 15 residues long. V shed 4 bases and J 6 bases; nucleotides not matched to a gene: 10. CDR3 DNA sequence: TGTGCCACCAGCATTGGGACAGGTCCTCGCCATGGCTACACCTTC. Translating it yields CATSIGTGPRHGYTF.

V usage is TRBV27 and J usage is TRBJ2-7, with 11 bases lining up with TRBD2. CDR3 length equals 14 residues. Losses at the gene ends were 3 bases for V and 6 bases for J; bases not matched to a gene: 4. Germline-derived CDR1 and CDR2 are MNHEY and SMNVEV (reference sequence). The CDR3 coding sequence is TGTGCCAGCAGTTTCCAGGGACTAGCGGCCGAGCAGTACTTC. Translation gives CASSFQGLAAEQYF.

V and J are TRBV29-1 and TRBJ1-1; D might be TRBD1 (6 bases). Germline V gene data show CDR1 as SQVTM and CDR2 as ANQGSEA. Trimming cost V 0 bases and J 7 bases, with 12 bases left between them. The CDR3 loop spans 13 amino acids. CDR3 residues: CSVEETGDIEAFF. DNA of the CDR3: TGCAGCGTTGAAGAGACAGGCGATATTGAAGCTTTCTTT.

The V gene is TRBV6-2 or TRBV6-3, the J gene TRBJ1-5; 10 bases match TRBD1. Trimming took 0 bases from V and 5 from J; bases not matched to a gene: 10. The CDR3 is made up of 18 amino acids. Germline CDR1 reads MNHEY; CDR2 reads SVGEGT. The CDR3 coding sequence is TGTGCCAGCAGTTACTCGAGGACAGGGGGAGTGGAGGATCAGCCCCAGCATTTT. Protein product: CASSYSRTGGVEDQPQHF.

This rearrangement joins TRBV5-4 to TRBJ1-1; D not certain. The V end lost 0 bases, the J end lost 8 bases, and 11 bases lay between the germline ends. The CDR3 has 13 amino acids. Germline loops: CDR1 SGHNT, CDR2 YYREEE (reference sequence). DNA for the CDR3: TGTGCCAGCAGCTTGGGAGGCAGTTGGGAAGCTTTCTTT. This translates into CASSLGGSWEAFF. Variable domain in full (rest from reference TRBV5-4 and TRBJ1-1): ETGVTQSPTHLIKTRGQQVTLRCSSQSGHNTVSWYQQALGQGPQFIFQYYREEENGRGNFPPRFSGLQFPNYSSELNVNALELDDSALYLCASSLGGSWEAFFGQGTRLTVV.

The V and J genes are TRBV30 and TRBJ1-1; a weak D match, TRBD1 (5 bases). Germline loops: CDR1 GTSNPN, CDR2 SVGIG (reference sequence). The CDR3 is 15 amino acids. Trimming stripped 2 bases from V and 0 bases from J, with 13 bases between. The CDR3 sequence: CAWSTQRQLNTEAFF. The CDR3 DNA is TGTGCCTGGAGTACCCAACGACAGCTGAACACTGAAGCTTTCTTT.

This clone has only a few counts. This may arise from a read error, as a much more abundant clone is one base away. Other DNA sequences in this specimen translate into the identical CDR3. The chain couples TRBV7-8 to TRBJ1-1; D call uncertain. From germline, CDR1 is SGHVS and CDR2 FQNEAQ. Deletions cut 5 bases from V and 1 base from J, with 5 bases between. The CDR3 has 12 amino acids. The CDR3 DNA reads TGTGCCAGCAGCCTACAGAACACTGAAGCTTTCTTT. It codes for CASSLQNTEAFF.

This clone came up once. This chain uses TRBV15 with TRBJ2-5, with D possibly matching TRBD2 (5 bases). V shed 6 bases and J shed 0 bases, with 20 bases lying between them. This CDR3 has 17 amino acids. In germline, CDR1 is LNHNV, CDR2 YYDKDF (reference sequence). The DNA of the CDR3 is TGTGCCACCAGTCCCCTCCCAGGCACGGGGTACCAAGAGACCCAGTACTTC. Translation: CATSPLPGTGYQETQYF.

The chain recombines TRBV5-6 with TRBJ1-2, with 7 bases lining up with TRBD1. The ends lost 8 bases at V and 6 bases at J; junction bases unmatched: 10. Germline CDR1 is SGHDT and CDR2 is YYEEEE. The length of the CDR3 is 13 residues. CDR3: CASVRDRSHGYTF. The CDR3 region has the DNA TGTGCCAGTGTCCGGGACAGATCCCATGGCTACACCTTC.

J is TRBJ1-4 and V is TRBV5-1, with D hard to call. The CDR3 spans 14 residues. V lost 4 bases and J 3 bases, leaving 10 bases between the germline ends. Per the germline V gene, CDR1 is SGHRS and CDR2 is YFSETQ. This CDR3 reads CASSPRHPNEKLFF. The CDR3 region has the DNA TGCGCCAGCAGCCCTCGACACCCTAATGAAAAACTGTTTTTT.

About this clone itself: Different DNA sequences within this sample yield the same CDR3. The chain recombines TRBV5-1 with TRBJ2-2; maybe TRBD1 (5 bases). The germline gives CDR1 SGHRS, CDR2 YFSETQ. CDR3 length: 14 amino acids. The germline V and J ends were trimmed by 1 base and 5 bases, with 9 bases remaining between them. DNA for the CDR3: TGCGCCAGCAGCTTGAATCAGGGAACCGGGGAGCTGTTTTTT. This encodes CASSLNQGTGELFF.

This rearrangement joins TRBV5-4 to TRBJ1-1; D unresolved. The length of the CDR3 is 15 residues. The V end lost 3 bases, the J end lost 11 bases, and 23 bases lay between the germline ends. CDR1 is SGHNT and CDR2 is YYREEE in the germline V gene (reference sequence). CDR3: CASSSARGASAGAFF. Written as DNA, the CDR3 is TGTGCCAGCAGCTCTGCCCGGGGAGCTTCTGCTGGGGCTTTCTTT.

The chain links TRBV10-1 to TRBJ1-1, with D unclear. Germline V gives CDR1 WNHNN, CDR2 SYGVQD (reference sequence). The V end was cut by 5 bases, the J end by 7 bases, with 14 bases between. This CDR3 has 13 residues. CDR3 loop: CASSSHGRDEAFF. Written as DNA, the CDR3 is TGCGCCAGCAGTTCCCACGGACGGGATGAAGCTTTCTTT.

V gene TRBV28 combines with J gene TRBJ1-1; 12 bases are a match to TRBD1. V gave up 5 bases and J gave up 7 bases; unmatched junction bases: 17. CDR3 size: 18 residues. CDR1 and CDR2 (germline): MDHEN, SYDVKM. CDR3 DNA sequence: TGTGCCAGCAGTCCTCCGTCCCGGGACAGGGGGCGGGGGTATGAAGCTTTCTTT. Amino acid sequence: CASSPPSRDRGRGYEAFF.

The V call is TRBV10-3, the J call TRBJ1-3; D unresolved. The CDR3 has 12 amino acids. Germline V gene lookup returns CDR1 ENHRY and CDR2 SYGVKD. Between the trimmed V and J ends, which lost 10 bases and 1 base, there was a span of 8 bases. CDR3 in amino acids: CATQSSGNTIYF. DNA of the CDR3: TGTGCCACCCAGTCTTCTGGAAACACCATATATTTT.

The chain joins TRBV5-1 to TRBJ2-2; possible D gene TRBD2, 5 bases. The CDR3 length is 13 residues. V lost 1 base and J 7 bases, leaving 8 bases between the germline ends. Germline CDR1 reads SGHRS; CDR2 reads YFSETQ. Written as DNA, the CDR3 is TGCGCCAGCAGCTTGAGAGGGATCGGGGAGCTGTTTTTT. It codes for CASSLRGIGELFF. Full variable domain (rest looked up from reference TRBV5-1 and TRBJ2-2): KAGVTQTPRYLIKTRGQQVTLSCSPISGHRSVSWYQQTPGQGLQFLFEYFSETQRNKGNFPGRFSGRQFSNSRSEMNVSTLELGDSALYLCASSLRGIGELFFGEGSRLTVL.

This clone was found once. The rearrangement uses TRBV7-2 and TRBJ2-3, with 10 bases lining up with TRBD1. The CDR3 has 15 residues. After removal of 4 bases from V and 4 bases from J, the junction contained 5 bases not matched to a gene. Germline CDR1 and CDR2: SGHTA and FQGNSA. CDR3 amino acids: CASSSAGTGADTQYF. The CDR3, as DNA: TGTGCCAGCAGCTCCGCAGGGACAGGGGCAGATACGCAGTATTTT.

This chain uses TRBV24-1 with TRBJ1-1; TRBD1 agrees at 12 bases. The trim removed 4 bases at V and 4 bases at J, leaving 12 bases unmatched. The germline gives CDR1 KGHDR, CDR2 SFDVKD. The CDR3 contains 18 residues. The CDR3 DNA sequence: TGTGCCACCAGTGACAACCCGGGACAGGGGGCTGTGGGCACTGAAGCTTTCTTT. This gives the protein CATSDNPGQGAVGTEAFF.

The V gene is TRBV5-1, the J gene TRBJ1-1, with D perhaps TRBD1 (6 bases). This CDR3 comprises 16 residues. The germline V gene has CDR1 SGHRS and CDR2 YFSETQ. V lost 4 bases and J lost 0, with 16 bases in between. Here the CDR3 DNA reads TGCGCCAGCAGCCCCGCCCCGGACAGAATGAACACTGAAGCTTTCTTT. Its protein is CASSPAPDRMNTEAFF. Full variable domain (missing parts from reference TRBV5-1 and TRBJ1-1): KAGVTQTPRYLIKTRGQQVTLSCSPISGHRSVSWYQQTPGQGLQFLFEYFSETQRNKGNFPGRFSGRQFSNSRSEMNVSTLELGDSALYLCASSPAPDRMNTEAFFGQGTRLTVV.

The chain uses TRBV18 and TRBJ2-1; perhaps TRBD2 as D (6 bases). The CDR3 runs 15 residues. Germline-derived CDR1 and CDR2 are KGHSH and LQKENI. The germline V and J ends were trimmed by 3 bases and 1 base, with 10 bases remaining between them. CDR3 DNA: TGTGCCAGCTCACCCCACGGGGGTTCCTACAATGAGCAGTTCTTC. This encodes CASSPHGGSYNEQFF. The variable domain in full, with the rest retrieved from reference TRBV18 and TRBJ2-1, is NAGVMQNPRHLVRRRGQEARLRCSPMKGHSHVYWYRQLPEEGLKFMVYLQKENIIDESGMPKERFSAEFPKEGPSILRIQQVVRGDSAAYFCASSPHGGSYNEQFFGPGTRLTVL.

This clone was observed a handful of times. The chain is built from TRBV11-3 and TRBJ2-3; D is perhaps TRBD2 (5 bases). Germline V gene sequence: CDR1 SGHNT, CDR2 YENEEA. Trimming pared 1 base from V and 2 bases from J, leaving 13 bases between. The CDR3 runs 16 residues. In DNA, the CDR3 is TGTGCCAGCAGCTTAGGTCTCGGGGATATCACAGATACGCAGTATTTT. Protein: CASSLGLGDITDTQYF.

The V gene is TRBV10-3, the J gene TRBJ2-2, with D tentatively TRBD2 (6 bases). Germline V gives CDR1 ENHRY, CDR2 SYGVKD. Trimming shortened V by 5 bases and J by 6 bases, and 22 bases separated the two germline ends. CDR3 size: 17 residues. Here the CDR3 DNA reads TGTGCCATCAGTCCATCTCGGGTGGGGGGTTCAGCCGGGGAGCTGTTTTTT. Translated: CAISPSRVGGSAGELFF.

The chain combines TRBV5-1 with TRBJ2-2; 11 bases map to TRBD2. Germline loops: CDR1 SGHRS, CDR2 YFSETQ. V trimming: 5 bases; J trimming: 5 bases; junction bases outside the gene matches: 5. This CDR3 region has 15 residues. The CDR3 DNA is TGCGCCAGCAGACCGGGGACTAGCGGTACCGGGGAGCTGTTTTTT. Translation gives CASRPGTSGTGELFF.

V gene TRBV7-3 combines with J gene TRBJ1-1; D perhaps matches TRBD1 (5 bases). There are 13 residues in the CDR3. Trimming took 5 bases from V and 1 from J, leaving 8 bases between them. Germline V gene lookup returns CDR1 SGHTA and CDR2 FQGTGA. As DNA, the CDR3 is TGTGCCAGCAGCGCAGGGTGGAACACTGAAGCTTTCTTT. This translates into CASSAGWNTEAFF.

This sequence joins TRBV7-2 and TRBJ1-2, with D possibly TRBD1 on 5 matching bases. Germline V gene data show CDR1 as SGHTA and CDR2 as FQGNSA. Trimming shortened V by 1 base and J by 8 bases, and 14 bases separated the two germline ends. This CDR3 comprises 14 residues. CDR3 coding DNA: TGTGCCAGCAGCTTAGACTCTGGGCAGGGAGGCTACACCTTC. It yields the protein CASSLDSGQGGYTF.

The chain links TRBV6-2 or TRBV6-3 to TRBJ2-1, with 9 nucleotides matching TRBD2. CDR1 MNHEY and CDR2 SVGEGT come from the germline V gene. V shed 5 bases and J 9 bases; nucleotides not matched to a gene: 17. The CDR3 sequence is 17 residues long. CDR3 in DNA: TGTGCCAGCAGTGCCCATGGCAGGGCGGGGGGGCGGCTTGAGCAGTTCTTC. Translating gives CASSAHGRAGGRLEQFF.

The V gene is TRBV7-9, the J gene TRBJ2-6, with a possible D match to TRBD2 (5 bases). V lost 4 bases and J lost 0, with 10 bases in between. Germline V gene data show CDR1 as SEHNR and CDR2 as FQNEAQ (reference sequence). The CDR3 loop spans 16 amino acids. CDR3 region: CASSSDAGSGANVLTF. Here the CDR3 DNA reads TGTGCCAGCAGCTCTGACGCGGGCTCTGGGGCCAACGTCCTGACTTTC.

The chain employs TRBV27 and TRBJ1-1; D is unresolved. The CDR3 has 15 amino acids. The germline V and J ends were trimmed by 6 bases and 1 base, with 15 bases remaining between them. CDR1 and CDR2 (germline): MNHEY, SMNVEV (reference sequence). CDR3 DNA sequence: TGTGCCAGCAGCATGTCTCCCGGGAGGAACACTGAAGCTTTCTTT. Its translation is CASSMSPGRNTEAFF.